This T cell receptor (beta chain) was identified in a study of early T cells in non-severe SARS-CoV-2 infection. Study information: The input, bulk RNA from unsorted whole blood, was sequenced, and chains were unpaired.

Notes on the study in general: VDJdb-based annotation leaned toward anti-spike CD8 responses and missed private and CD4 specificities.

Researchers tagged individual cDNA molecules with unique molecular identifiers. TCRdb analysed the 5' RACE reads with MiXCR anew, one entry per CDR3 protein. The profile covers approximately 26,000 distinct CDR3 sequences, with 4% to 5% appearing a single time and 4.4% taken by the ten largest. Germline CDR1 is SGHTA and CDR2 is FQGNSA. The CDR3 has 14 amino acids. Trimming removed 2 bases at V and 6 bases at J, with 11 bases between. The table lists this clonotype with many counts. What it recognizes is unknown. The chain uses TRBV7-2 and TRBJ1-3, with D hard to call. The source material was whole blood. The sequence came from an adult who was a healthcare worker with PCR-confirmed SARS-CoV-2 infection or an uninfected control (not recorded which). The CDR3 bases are TGTGCCAGCAGCTTATCAAGGGAGGAAAACACCATATATTTT. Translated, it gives CASSLSREENTIYF.